The T cell receptor beta chain under discussion was sequenced for a study of T cell repertoires in ileal Crohn's disease (dated by TCRdb to the late 2010s). Some background on the complete study: The median duration of disease was roughly 8.2 years, and at the time of surgery roughly a third of patients were active smokers. Roughly half of the patients were given postoperative therapy, with about 17 on anti-TNF agents and about 11 on thiopurines. A prospective multicentre cohort supplied the 55 to 60 Crohn's disease patients whose TCR repertoires were analysed. Every patient underwent surgery because of a complication, which was stricturing disease in about 61% and penetrating disease in roughly 40%. Running in parallel with the study was a multicentre cohort set up to find predictors of early endoscopic recurrence following ileocolonic resection. Endoscopic postoperative recurrence was defined as a Rutgeerts score above i0. A total of 170 or so mucosal samples from around 57 patients were sequenced, collected from several sites on the surgical specimen and at postoperative endoscopy. The paper as a whole reports these results and caveats: Higher high-frequency clone percentages at surgery were associated with endoscopic recurrence; all patients with clonality above 26.8% (18/57) had recurrence. Compared with CD4 T cells, sorted CD8 T cells contained more high-frequency clones, which suggests that the mucosal expansions were mostly CD8. Only a subgroup of patients, of unstated size, had mucosal CD4 and CD8 T cells sorted and sequenced. A significantly higher proportion of clonal expansions was observed in active smokers at surgery than in non-smokers (about 25% vs 20%, p=0.02).

For commercial TCRB immunosequencing, around 500 nanograms of biopsy DNA were submitted for each sample. A two-step, amplification bias-controlled multiplex PCR was used by Adaptive Biotechnology to amplify CDR3 regions from genomic DNA. Primers for every V and J gene segment were used in the first PCR, and barcodes and Illumina adapters were added in the second PCR. CDR3 libraries were sequenced on an Illumina instrument. On the authors' methods: Vendor-provided pipelines were combined with custom analysis of raw data in R/Bioconductor under R version 3.3.0. Clonality, ranging from 0 to 1, was calculated as the inverse of the normalised Shannon entropy of all productive clones. High-frequency clones were defined as the share of the repertoire occupied by the top 100 clones, with only clones passing a 95% confidence test being retained. Overlap between samples was measured with the Morisita-Horn index, while repertoire diversity was measured with the Simpson index. TCRdb mirrors the immuneACCESS table, restricted to in-frame sequences. Some clones are absent from its copies; in checked studies, under half trace to an unresolved V gene, and the reason for the others is unknown. V and J calls and clone size are copied from that table; D and trimming were computed from the DNA. Across this sample there are 5,000 or so clones, with approximately 82% seen only once. The top ten clonotypes cover roughly 12% of the sample.

Adults with ileal or ileocolonic Crohn's disease and an indication for ileocolonic resection were eligible for inclusion. Whole ileal mucosal biopsies were stored frozen at -80°C before DNA extraction. Genomic DNA was extracted from frozen whole biopsies with a TRizol-based method and quantified on a NanoDrop 2000 spectrophotometer. Of note for this clone: Which antigen it targets is not known. It has no much larger one-base neighbor in the sample; base qualities were not kept.

After removal of 3 bases from V and 6 bases from J, the junction retains 6 bases not matched to a gene. As encoded in the germline V gene (reference sequence), CDR1 is LNHDA while CDR2 is SQIVND. The CDR3 runs 15 residues from the cysteine to the phenylalanine. CDR3 DNA only is kept here, 45 bases in frame from base 1. Sequencing used ileal tissue. The receptor comes from an adult with Crohn's disease. The V and J genes are TRBV19 and TRBJ2-5, and 11 junctional nucleotides match TRBD1. This receptor has the CDR3 CASSIGTGGVKTQYF. DNA sequence: TGTGCCAGTAGTATCGGGACAGGGGGTGTCAAGACCCAGTACTTC.